Below are 13 T cell receptor beta chains sequenced from a single sample in a study of T cells in Graves' hyperthyroidism and ophthalmopathy. TCR beta CDR3 region amplification was performed from RNA transcripts. Researchers ran a first-round RT-PCR on the TCR CDR3 using the HTBI primer set. TCRdb reprocessed the multiplex PCR reads with MiXCR, giving one entry per CDR3 protein. The top ten clones hold over 15% of a sample with more than 550,000 distinct CDR3 sequences, roughly a sixth of them seen once. Sequencing input: blood. These receptor sequences come from a woman between 50 and 59 years old with Graves' hyperthyroidism that later progressed to Graves' ophthalmopathy.

At least ten counts were recorded for this clonotype. The chain has TRBV7-9 and TRBJ2-7; D gene unclear. The CDR3 consists of 12 residues. V shed 6 bases and J shed 2 bases, with 8 bases lying between them. In germline, CDR1 is SEHNR, CDR2 FQNEAQ (reference sequence). The CDR3 region has the DNA TGTGCCAGCAGTCTCAGGACCTACGAGCAGTACTTC. It specifies CASSLRTYEQYF.

This clonotype was seen a handful of times. The V gene is TRBV7-6, the J gene TRBJ1-4; TRBD1 agrees at 7 bases. Trimming at V came to 5 bases and at J to 3 bases, leaving 6 bases not matched to a gene. Germline V gene lookup returns CDR1 SGHVS and CDR2 FNYEAQ. The CDR3 covers 15 residues. The CDR3 region is CASSPGTVSNEKLFF. CDR3 bases: TGTGCCAGCAGCCCAGGGACAGTCTCTAATGAAAAACTGTTTTTT.

This clonotype was picked up a small number of times. The rearrangement joins TRBV7-8 to TRBJ1-5, with TRBD1 identical over 7 bases. The CDR3 contains 16 residues. With V trimmed by 5 bases and J by 3 bases, 10 bases remained unmatched. In germline, CDR1 is SGHVS, CDR2 FQNEAQ. The chain's CDR3 is CASSPNDRAYNQPQHF. The DNA of the CDR3 is TGTGCCAGCAGCCCGAACGACAGGGCCTACAATCAGCCCCAGCATTTT.

The sample holds many counts of this clonotype. The rearrangement joins TRBV3-1 to TRBJ1-1; D is perhaps TRBD1 (5 bases). V was cut by 1 base and J by 5 bases, with 14 bases left in between. CDR3 length: 15 residues. Looked up from germline, CDR1 is LGHDT and CDR2 is YNNKEL (reference sequence). CDR3: CASSQASLGGTEAFF. The CDR3 bases are TGTGCCAGCAGCCAAGCTTCACTGGGGGGTACTGAAGCTTTCTTT. Variable domain in full (rest from reference TRBV3-1 and TRBJ1-1): DTAVSQTPKYLVTQMGNDKSIKCEQNLGHDTMYWYKQDSKKFLKIMFSYNNKELIINETVPNRFSPKSPDKAHLNLHINSLELGDSAVYFCASSQASLGGTEAFFGQGTRLTVV.

This chain connects TRBV20-1 to TRBJ2-2; D unresolved. The CDR3 runs 14 residues. Germline CDR1 and CDR2: DFQATT and SNEGSKA (reference sequence). Trimming took 3 bases from V and 0 from J, leaving 8 bases between them. The CDR3 sequence: CSASSDPNTGELFF. The CDR3 nucleotides are TGCAGTGCTAGCTCGGACCCGAACACCGGGGAGCTGTTTTTT.

This chain joins TRBV9 and TRBJ2-1; 9 nucleotides align to TRBD2. The CDR3 covers 17 residues. Germline values: CDR1 SGDLS, CDR2 YYNGEE. The ends lost 7 bases at V and 0 bases at J; junction bases unmatched: 11. The CDR3 spells CASAPSGVHSSYNEQFF. As DNA, the CDR3 is TGTGCCAGCGCCCCTAGCGGGGTTCATAGCTCCTACAATGAGCAGTTCTTC.

V usage is TRBV20-1 and J usage is TRBJ2-5; D perhaps matches TRBD1 (6 bases). The V end lost 6 bases, the J end lost 3 bases, and 8 bases lay between the germline ends. Germline CDR1 DFQATT, CDR2 SNEGSKA (reference sequence). CDR3 length: 11 residues. CDR3 nucleotides: TGCAGTGCCCACAGGGAAGAGACCCAGTACTTC. As protein: CSAHREETQYF.

J is TRBJ1-3 and V is TRBV29-1; a weak D match, TRBD1 (5 bases). In germline, CDR1 is SQVTM, CDR2 ANQGSEA. This CDR3 is 13 amino acids long. V lost 7 bases and J 0 bases, leaving 10 bases between the germline ends. This chain's CDR3 is CSADSISGNTIYF. Here the CDR3 DNA reads TGCAGCGCCGACAGCATCTCTGGAAACACCATATATTTT.

This chain links TRBV29-1 with TRBJ2-1, with 8 bases that match TRBD2. CDR1 and CDR2 from the germline V gene are SQVTM and ANQGSEA. The J segment lost 2 bases and the V segment lost 4 bases, leaving 13 bases of the junction unmatched. This CDR3 is built from 17 residues. As DNA, the CDR3 is TGCAGCGTTGGCAACAAACTTAGCGGGGAGACCTACAATGAGCAGTTCTTC. This codes for CSVGNKLSGETYNEQFF.

The sample holds a few counts of this clonotype. The CDR3 region is CASSSMGTGREKLFF. CDR3 coding DNA: TGTGCCAGCAGTTCAATGGGGACTGGAAGGGAAAAACTGTTTTTT. This rearrangement joins TRBV12-3 or TRBV12-4 to TRBJ1-4, with a weak D call TRBD1 (5 bases). The CDR3 has 15 residues. The V and J ends lost 4 bases and 8 bases respectively, with 17 bases between them.

Worth noting for this clonotype: At one end, the junction sequence differs from germline, possibly due to a read error. The chain carries TRBV24-1 and TRBJ1-5; D call uncertain. The germline CDR1 and CDR2 sequences are KGHDR and SFDVKD. The CDR3 has 16 amino acids. The CDR3: CATSVAGGVRNQPQRF. CDR3 nucleotides: TGTGCCACCAGTGTTGCGGGAGGTGTCCGCAATCAGCCCCAGCGTTTT.

The V gene is TRBV19, the J gene TRBJ1-6; D is unresolved. The CDR3 loop spans 16 amino acids. Deletions cut 3 bases from V and 6 bases from J, with 15 bases between. CDR1 is LNHDA and CDR2 is SQIVND in the germline V gene (reference sequence). CDR3 DNA: TGTGCCAGTAGTATTACGCAAGATCTTCGTAATTCACCCCTCCACTTT. This codes for CASSITQDLRNSPLHF.

The table lists this clonotype with a few counts. The chain is built from TRBV5-6 and TRBJ1-4; TRBD1 might be the D (5 bases). The CDR3 consists of 15 residues. Per germline, CDR1 SGHDT and CDR2 YYEEEE. The V end lost 1 base, the J end lost 7 bases, and 14 bases lay between the germline ends. The CDR3 spells CASSLYGGEGEKLFF. In DNA, the CDR3 is TGTGCCAGCAGCTTGTACGGGGGTGAGGGTGAAAAACTGTTTTTT. Complete variable domain (other parts from reference TRBV5-6 and TRBJ1-4): DAGVTQSPTHLIKTRGQQVTLRCSPKSGHDTVSWYQQALGQGPQFIFQYYEEEERQRGNFPDRFSGHQFPNYSSELNVNALLLGDSALYLCASSLYGGEGEKLFFGSGTQLSVL.